Below, 3 T cell receptor beta chains from the same sample are listed, as sequenced in a study of T cell repertoires in cytomegalovirus infection. TCRdb recomputed calls from the reads with MiXCR, one row per CDR3 protein. The table has roughly 700,000 distinct CDR3 sequences, around a third seen once. These receptors have no known antigen. The source was cultured PBMCs, collected from culture after CMV antigen stimulation. These receptors were collected from a human donor in good health (CMV status not recorded). Some clones in this sample may be carry-over from other donors' samples.

The chain employs TRBV5-1 and TRBJ2-5; possibly TRBD2 for D (5 bases). Per the germline V gene, CDR1 is SGHRS and CDR2 is YFSETQ. This CDR3 has 17 amino acids. Trimming took off 0 bases at V and 2 bases at J, with 17 bases between the two ends. The DNA for the CDR3 is TGCGCCAGCAGCTTGGCCGCACTCTCCGGGATGCAAGAGACCCAGTACTTC. Encoded protein: CASSLAALSGMQETQYF.

Comments on this clonotype: With a much larger clone just one base away, this may be a read error. The chain links TRBV7-2 to TRBJ1-3; D is uncertain. The CDR3 is made up of 14 amino acids. V was pared by 3 bases and J by 1 base, with 7 bases between. Looked up from germline, CDR1 is SGHTA and CDR2 is FQGNSA. CDR3 bases: TGTGCCAGCAGCTTGATGAGTTCTGGAAACACCATATATTTT. Translating gives CASSLMSSGNTIYF.

The chain couples TRBV12-5 to TRBJ1-1; D is perhaps TRBD1 (5 bases). The CDR3 runs to 12 residues. Looked up from germline, CDR1 is LGHNT and CDR2 is FRNRAP. The ends were cut back, 6 bases at V and 6 bases at J, with 11 bases in the middle. The CDR3 reads CASGRRGAEAFF. CDR3 nucleotides: TGTGCTAGTGGAAGACGGGGGGCTGAAGCTTTCTTT.